The 19 T cell receptor beta chains given below trace back to one sample, sequenced in a study of T-cell memory formation after mild COVID-19. TCRdb redid the calling of the 5' RACE reads with MiXCR, one entry per CDR3 protein. Altogether more than 250,000 distinct CDR3 sequences are present, around 15% being singletons, with the ten largest covering 20% to 25%. The sequenced sample consisted of PBMCs or a T cell subset sorted from them (not recorded which). Receptors were obtained from a man in his late teens or twenties who had mild COVID-19 (a few samples of this study predate the infection). Cell type and time point are not known.

A few counts support this clonotype. The rearrangement links TRBV6-2 or TRBV6-3 to TRBJ2-3; TRBD2 aligns across 7 bases. The germline gives CDR1 MNHEY, CDR2 SVGEGT. V shed 6 bases, J shed 6 bases, and the junction held 9 bases outside the gene matches. The CDR3 is 14 residues long. The chain's CDR3 is CASRGGTAQDTQYF. Here the CDR3 DNA reads TGTGCCAGCAGGGGAGGGACGGCCCAGGATACGCAGTATTTT.

This clonotype was seen only a few times. This rearrangement joins TRBV2 to TRBJ2-6; TRBD1 is a possible D gene (6 bases). Germline lookup yields CDR1 SNHLY and CDR2 FYNNEI. The CDR3 length is 18 residues. V was clipped by 5 bases and J by 0 bases, with 17 bases between them. Here the CDR3 reads CASSSRQAIYSGANVLTF. CDR3 nucleotides: TGTGCCAGCAGTTCCCGACAGGCTATTTACTCTGGGGCCAACGTCCTGACTTTC.

This clonotype was detected ten times or more. J is TRBJ2-3 and V is TRBV13; D is possibly TRBD1 (5 bases). V was trimmed by 5 bases and J by 1 base, leaving 7 bases between them. CDR3 length: 13 residues. The germline CDR1 and CDR2 sequences are PRHDT and FYEKMQ (reference sequence). The CDR3 region has the DNA TGTGCCAGCAGCCGCAGGGGCACAGATACGCAGTATTTT. This codes for CASSRRGTDTQYF. The full variable domain, with the rest looked up from reference TRBV13 and TRBJ2-3, is AAGVIQSPRHLIKEKRETATLKCYPIPRHDTVYWYQQGPGQDPQFLISFYEKMQSDKGSIPDRFSAQQFSDYHSELNMSSLELGDSALYFCASSRRGTDTQYFGPGTRLTVL.

In this sample, this clonotype turned up many times. This chain joins TRBV6-4 and TRBJ2-3, with 12 positions matching TRBD2. This CDR3 is built from 18 residues. Per germline, CDR1 MRHNA and CDR2 SNTAGT. The V gene end was trimmed by 6 bases and the J gene end by 4 bases; junction bases not matched to a gene: 14. CDR3 bases: TGTGCCAGCAGCCGTCCTAGCGGGGGGGTTCCCCAGTCAGATACGCAGTATTTT. Amino acids: CASSRPSGGVPQSDTQYF.

This clonotype was seen more than once but under ten times. V and J are TRBV5-1 and TRBJ1-2; 7 bases line up with TRBD1. The junction had 11 bases not matched to a gene; V was cut back by 4 bases and J by 5 bases. Germline loops: CDR1 SGHRS, CDR2 YFSETQ. The CDR3 spans 15 residues. The CDR3, as DNA: TGCGCCAGCAGCCCCAAAACAGGGGAAACTTATGGCTACACCTTC. Its translation is CASSPKTGETYGYTF. Full variable domain (outside the CDR3, taken from reference TRBV5-1 and TRBJ1-2): KAGVTQTPRYLIKTRGQQVTLSCSPISGHRSVSWYQQTPGQGLQFLFEYFSETQRNKGNFPGRFSGRQFSNSRSEMNVSTLELGDSALYLCASSPKTGETYGYTFGSGTRLTVV.

The chain employs TRBV18 and TRBJ2-1, with D unresolved. CDR1 is KGHSH and CDR2 is LQKENI in the germline V gene. Deletions cut 1 base from V and 0 bases from J, with 7 bases between. The length of the CDR3 is 15 residues. CDR3 region: CASSPQVNSYNEQFF. The CDR3 DNA reads TGTGCCAGCTCACCACAGGTAAACTCCTACAATGAGCAGTTCTTC.

V usage is TRBV7-9 and J usage is TRBJ2-6; 7 positions agree with TRBD2. The V and J ends lost 8 bases and 0 bases, in that order; junction bases with no gene match: 4. The germline gives CDR1 SEHNR, CDR2 FQNEAQ (reference sequence). The CDR3 length is 15 residues. The CDR3 DNA follows: TGTGCCAGCCCAGGCGGGGGCTCTGGGGCCAACGTCCTGACTTTC. Its translation is CASPGGGSGANVLTF.

This sequence joins TRBV4-3 and TRBJ1-2, with 7 bases identical to TRBD1. CDR1 and CDR2 (germline): LGHNA, YSLEER. J was trimmed by 2 bases and V by 1 base; bases with no gene match: 4. This CDR3 is 15 amino acids long. The CDR3 DNA follows: TGCGCCAGCAGCCAAGGGAGGGACAGCAACTATGGCTACACCTTC. Translation: CASSQGRDSNYGYTF.

The gene calls are TRBV9 and TRBJ2-5, with 7 nucleotides matching TRBD2. The germline CDR1 and CDR2 sequences are SGDLS and YYNGEE. There are 14 residues in the CDR3. Trimming took 2 bases from V and 2 from J; bases not matched to a gene: 3. The DNA for the CDR3 is TGTGCCAGCAGCGTCGGGACTATACAAGAGACCCAGTACTTC. Translated, it gives CASSVGTIQETQYF. The full variable domain, its missing parts supplied by reference TRBV9 and TRBJ2-5, is DSGVTQTPKHLITATGQRVTLRCSPRSGDLSVYWYQQSLDQGLQFLIQYYNGEERAKGNILERFSAQQFPDLHSELNLSSLELGDSALYFCASSVGTIQETQYFGPGTRLLVL.

Only a few counts were recorded for this clonotype. CDR3 bases: TGCGCCAGCAGCTTGAGGTCGGGGAACACTGAAGCTTTCTTT. Its translation: CASSLRSGNTEAFF. The chain combines TRBV5-1 with TRBJ1-1; D is undetermined. V lost 1 base to trimming and J lost 1 base, with 8 bases between them. Germline assignment: CDR1 SGHRS and CDR2 YFSETQ. CDR3 length: 14 amino acids.

V usage is TRBV6-6 and J usage is TRBJ2-5, with D maybe TRBD1 (6 bases). The CDR3 has 14 amino acids. The germline V gene encodes CDR1 MNHNY and CDR2 SVGAGI (reference sequence). Between the trimmed V and J ends, which lost 5 bases and 5 bases, there was a span of 15 bases. The DNA for the CDR3 is TGTGCCAGCAGTGGACAGAGCTTTCGCGAGACCCAGTACTTC. This sequence encodes CASSGQSFRETQYF.

CDR3 nucleotide sequence: TGTGCCAGCAGCCCGGGACAGGGGTTTGCCTACACCTTC. It encodes CASSPGQGFAYTF. This chain uses TRBV6-2 or TRBV6-3 with TRBJ1-2; 10 nucleotides line up with TRBD1. The CDR3 sequence is 13 residues long. The V gene end was trimmed by 6 bases and the J gene end by 10 bases; junction bases not matched to a gene: 8. Per the germline V gene, CDR1 is MNHEY and CDR2 is SVGEGT.

This sequence joins TRBV5-1 and TRBJ2-2, with a possible D match to TRBD2 (6 bases). V dropped 1 base and J dropped 3 bases, with 10 bases sitting between them. The germline V gene encodes CDR1 SGHRS and CDR2 YFSETQ. The CDR3 spans 15 residues. Here the CDR3 DNA reads TGCGCCAGCAGCTTGTCGGGAGAAGACACCGGGGAGCTGTTTTTT. It codes for CASSLSGEDTGELFF. Looking up the rest from reference TRBV5-1 and TRBJ2-2 gives the full variable domain: KAGVTQTPRYLIKTRGQQVTLSCSPISGHRSVSWYQQTPGQGLQFLFEYFSETQRNKGNFPGRFSGRQFSNSRSEMNVSTLELGDSALYLCASSLSGEDTGELFFGEGSRLTVL.

The J gene is TRBJ2-7, the V gene TRBV6-2 or TRBV6-3; D may be TRBD2 (6 bases). Deletions cut 2 bases from V and 5 bases from J, with 16 bases between. CDR3 length: 15 residues. CDR1 MNHEY and CDR2 SVGEGT come from the germline V gene. The CDR3 DNA reads TGTGCCAGCAGTTACGGGGCGCCGGGGGTGGACGAGCAGTACGTC. Protein sequence: CASSYGAPGVDEQYV.

The chain combines TRBV7-2 with TRBJ1-5, with 9 bases aligning to TRBD1. Trimming removed 5 bases from V and 5 bases from J; junction bases left unmatched: 7. The CDR3 has 15 amino acids. Germline V gives CDR1 SGHTA, CDR2 FQGNSA. In nucleotides, the CDR3 is TGTGCCAGCAGCCCACAAGGACAGGGGCATCAGCCCCAGCATTTT. Residues: CASSPQGQGHQPQHF.

Many counts were recorded for this clonotype. The chain couples TRBV4-3 to TRBJ2-5, with D possibly being TRBD1 or TRBD2 (5 bases each). Trimming took 0 bases from V and 5 from J, leaving 16 bases between them. Germline-derived CDR1 and CDR2 are LGHNA and YSLEER. The length of the CDR3 is 16 residues. CDR3 nucleotides: TGCGCCAGCAGCCAAGATGGTCGGGGCAGGGAGGAGACCCAGTACTTC. Translated: CASSQDGRGREETQYF.

This clonotype appeared many times. V is TRBV3-1 and J is TRBJ1-6; D is perhaps TRBD1 (6 bases). The V end lost 4 bases, the J end lost 13 bases, and 14 bases lay between the germline ends. CDR3 length equals 13 residues. Germline values: CDR1 LGHDT, CDR2 YNNKEL (reference sequence). The CDR3 region has the DNA TGTGCCAGCAGCCCGGGACAAGGAACGCCCCTCCACTTT. Translated, it gives CASSPGQGTPLHF.

The rearrangement uses TRBV20-1 and TRBJ1-1; TRBD1 agrees at 7 bases. V dropped 6 bases and J dropped 4; count of bases not matched to a gene: 14. This CDR3 contains 15 residues. Germline V gene sequence: CDR1 DFQATT, CDR2 SNEGSKA (reference sequence). The CDR3 spells CSARHRGRSLTEAFF. CDR3 in DNA: TGCAGTGCGCGCCACAGGGGACGCTCACTCACTGAAGCTTTCTTT.

In this sample, this clonotype turned up many times. This rearrangement joins TRBV9 to TRBJ2-1, with TRBD2 identical over 8 bases. Germline V CDR1 and CDR2: SGDLS, YYNGEE. This CDR3 comprises 17 residues. J gave up 4 bases and V 4 bases, and 13 bases lay outside the gene matches. The CDR3 sequence is CASSPGAASGSYNEQFF. The CDR3 nucleotides are TGTGCCAGCAGCCCTGGGGCGGCTAGCGGGTCTTACAATGAGCAGTTCTTC.